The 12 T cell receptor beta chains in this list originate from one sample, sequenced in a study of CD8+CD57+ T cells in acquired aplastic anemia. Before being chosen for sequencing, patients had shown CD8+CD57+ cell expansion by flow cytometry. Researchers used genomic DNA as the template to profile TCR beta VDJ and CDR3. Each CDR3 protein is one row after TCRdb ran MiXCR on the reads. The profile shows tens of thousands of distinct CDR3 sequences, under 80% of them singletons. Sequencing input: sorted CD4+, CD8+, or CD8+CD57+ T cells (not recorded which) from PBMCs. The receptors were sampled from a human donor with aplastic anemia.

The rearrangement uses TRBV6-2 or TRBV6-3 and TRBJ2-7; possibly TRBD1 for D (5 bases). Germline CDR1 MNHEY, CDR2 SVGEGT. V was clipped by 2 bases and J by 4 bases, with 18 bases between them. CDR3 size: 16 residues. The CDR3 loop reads CASSYKGLVTLYEQYF. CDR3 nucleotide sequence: TGTGCCAGCAGTTACAAGGGGCTCGTTACCCTTTACGAGCAGTACTTC.

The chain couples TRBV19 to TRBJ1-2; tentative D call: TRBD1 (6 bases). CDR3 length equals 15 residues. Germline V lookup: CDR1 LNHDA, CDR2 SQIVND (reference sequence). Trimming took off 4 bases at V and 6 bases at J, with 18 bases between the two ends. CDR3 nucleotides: TGTGCCAGTAGTAACCTCGGGGGCGCTTGGAATGGCTACACCTTC. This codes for CASSNLGGAWNGYTF.

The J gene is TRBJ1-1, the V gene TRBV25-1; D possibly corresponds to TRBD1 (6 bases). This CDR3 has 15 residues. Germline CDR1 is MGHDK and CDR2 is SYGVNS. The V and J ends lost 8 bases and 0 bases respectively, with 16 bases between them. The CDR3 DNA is TGTGCCAGCTCCCTTGGGGGGGCGATGAACACTGAAGCTTTCTTT. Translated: CASSLGGAMNTEAFF.

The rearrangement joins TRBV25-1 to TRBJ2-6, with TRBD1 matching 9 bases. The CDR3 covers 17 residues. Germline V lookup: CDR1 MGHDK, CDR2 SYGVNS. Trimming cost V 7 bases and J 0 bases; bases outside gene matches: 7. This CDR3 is CASTGQGKDSGANVLTF. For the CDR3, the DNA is TGTGCCAGCACCGGACAGGGGAAGGACTCTGGGGCCAACGTCCTGACTTTC.

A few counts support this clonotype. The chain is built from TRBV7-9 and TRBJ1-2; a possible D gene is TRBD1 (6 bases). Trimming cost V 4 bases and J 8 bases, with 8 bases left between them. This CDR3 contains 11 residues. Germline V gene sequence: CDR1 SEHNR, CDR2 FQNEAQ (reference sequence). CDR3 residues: CASSYQGGYTF. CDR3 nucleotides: TGTGCCAGCAGCTATCAGGGGGGCTACACCTTC.

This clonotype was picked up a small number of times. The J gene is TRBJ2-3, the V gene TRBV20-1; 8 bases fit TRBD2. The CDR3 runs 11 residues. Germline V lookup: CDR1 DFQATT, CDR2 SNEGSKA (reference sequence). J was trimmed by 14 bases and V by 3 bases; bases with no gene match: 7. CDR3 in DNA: TGCAGTGCTAGGTCCAGCGGGAGTCCGTATTTT. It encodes CSARSSGSPYF.

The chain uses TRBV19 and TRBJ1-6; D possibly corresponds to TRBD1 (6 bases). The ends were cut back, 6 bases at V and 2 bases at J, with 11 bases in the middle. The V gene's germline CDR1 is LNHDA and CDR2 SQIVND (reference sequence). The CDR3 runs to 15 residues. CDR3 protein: CASRQQGTYNSPLHF. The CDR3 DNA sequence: TGTGCCAGTAGGCAACAGGGAACCTATAATTCACCCCTCCACTTT.

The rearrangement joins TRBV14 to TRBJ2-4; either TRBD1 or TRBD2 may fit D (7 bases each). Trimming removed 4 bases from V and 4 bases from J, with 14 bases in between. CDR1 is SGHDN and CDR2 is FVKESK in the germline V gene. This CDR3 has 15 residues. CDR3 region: CASSPGGGRKNIQYF. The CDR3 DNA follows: TGTGCCAGCAGCCCAGGGGGGGGCCGGAAAAACATTCAGTACTTC.

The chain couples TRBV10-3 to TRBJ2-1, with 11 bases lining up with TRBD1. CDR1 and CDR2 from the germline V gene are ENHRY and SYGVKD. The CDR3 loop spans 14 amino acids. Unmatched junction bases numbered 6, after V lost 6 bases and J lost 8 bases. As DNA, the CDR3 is TGTGCCATCAGAGGACAGGGGGCAAGCGATGAGCAGTTCTTC. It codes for CAIRGQGASDEQFF.

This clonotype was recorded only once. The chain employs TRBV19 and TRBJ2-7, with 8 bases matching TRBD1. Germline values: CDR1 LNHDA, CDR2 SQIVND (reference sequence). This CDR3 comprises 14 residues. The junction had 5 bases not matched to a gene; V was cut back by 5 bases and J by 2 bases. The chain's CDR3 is CASSAQGAPYEQYF. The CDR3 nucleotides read TGTGCCAGTAGTGCGCAGGGGGCTCCCTACGAGCAGTACTTC.

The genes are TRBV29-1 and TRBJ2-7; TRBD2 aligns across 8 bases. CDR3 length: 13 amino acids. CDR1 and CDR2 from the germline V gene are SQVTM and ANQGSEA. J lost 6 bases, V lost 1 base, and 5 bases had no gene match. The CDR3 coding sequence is TGCAGCGTTGAAGGGCGGGAGGTTGGCGAGCAGTACTTC. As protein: CSVEGREVGEQYF.

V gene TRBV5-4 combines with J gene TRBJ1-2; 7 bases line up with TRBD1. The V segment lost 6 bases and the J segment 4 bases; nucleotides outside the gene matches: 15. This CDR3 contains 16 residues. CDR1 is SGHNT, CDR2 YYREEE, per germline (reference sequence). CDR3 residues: CASTTLPGQTIYGYTF. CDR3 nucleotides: TGTGCCAGCACCACCTTGCCGGGACAGACAATCTATGGCTACACCTTC.